The present entry profiles one T cell receptor beta chain with its context. Germline V gene sequence: CDR1 SEHNR, CDR2 FQNEAQ (reference sequence). The ends lost 5 bases at V and 11 bases at J; junction bases unmatched: 11. The CDR3 is made up of 13 amino acids. Some clones are missing from TCRdb's copy, which holds only in-frame ones; the method was immunoSEQ multiplex PCR. The sample holds some 2.3 million clones, roughly 93% seen once. This entry belongs to a study of shared clonotypes between healthy human individuals. V gene TRBV7-9 combines with J gene TRBJ1-1, with 7 positions matching TRBD1. The sequencing sample was made of naive CD4+ T cells from PBMCs. Regarding subset: CD45RA+ positively selected. This TCR was sampled from a man between 18 and 29 years old in good health. Some clones in this sample may be carry-over from other donors' samples. The DNA for the CDR3 is TGTGCCAGCAGCGTCTTTTCAGGGGGAATGGCTTTCTTT. Its translation: CASSVFSGGMAFF.